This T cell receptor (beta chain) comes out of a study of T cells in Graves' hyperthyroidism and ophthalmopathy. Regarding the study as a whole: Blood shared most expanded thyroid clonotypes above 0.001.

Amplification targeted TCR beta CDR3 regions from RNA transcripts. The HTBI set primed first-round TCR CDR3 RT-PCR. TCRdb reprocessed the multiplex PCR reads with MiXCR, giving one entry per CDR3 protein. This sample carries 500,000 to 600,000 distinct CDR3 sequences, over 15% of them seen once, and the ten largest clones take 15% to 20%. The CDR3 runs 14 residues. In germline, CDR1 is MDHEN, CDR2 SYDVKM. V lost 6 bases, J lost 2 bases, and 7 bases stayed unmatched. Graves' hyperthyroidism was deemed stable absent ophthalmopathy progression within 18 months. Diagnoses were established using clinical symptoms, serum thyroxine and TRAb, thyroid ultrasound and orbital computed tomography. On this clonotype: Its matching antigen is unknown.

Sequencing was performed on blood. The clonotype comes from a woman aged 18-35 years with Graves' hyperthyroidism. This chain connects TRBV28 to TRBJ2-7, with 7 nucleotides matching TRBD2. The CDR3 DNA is TGTGCCAGCAGGGTCCCTAGCGGTCCCTACGAGCAGTACTTC. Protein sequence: CASRVPSGPYEQYF. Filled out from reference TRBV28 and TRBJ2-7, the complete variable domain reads DVKVTQSSRYLVKRTGEKVFLECVQDMDHENMFWYRQDPGLGLRLIYFSYDVKMKEKGDIPEGYSVSREKKERFSLILESASTNQTSMYLCASRVPSGPYEQYFGPGTRLTVT.